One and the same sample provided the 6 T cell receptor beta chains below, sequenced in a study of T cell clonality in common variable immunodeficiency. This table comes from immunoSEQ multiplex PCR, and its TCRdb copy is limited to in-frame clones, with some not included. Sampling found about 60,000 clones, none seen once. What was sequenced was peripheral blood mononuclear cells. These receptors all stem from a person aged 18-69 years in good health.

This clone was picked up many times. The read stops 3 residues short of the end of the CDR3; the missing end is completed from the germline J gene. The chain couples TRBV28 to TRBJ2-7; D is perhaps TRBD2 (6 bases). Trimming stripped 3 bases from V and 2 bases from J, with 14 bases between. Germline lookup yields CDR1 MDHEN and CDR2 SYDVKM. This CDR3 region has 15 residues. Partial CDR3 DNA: TGTGCCAGCAGTTTTGGGCCCCGCGGGGCCTACGAG. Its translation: CASSFGPRGAYE. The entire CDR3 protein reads CASSFGPRGAYEQYF.

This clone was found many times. The CDR3 is CASSPGIGTGGSNEKLFF. The sequenced part of the CDR3 DNA is TGTGCCAGCTCACCCGGCATTGGGACAGGTGGTTCTAATGAAAAA. V usage is TRBV18 and J usage is TRBJ1-4, with 8 bases fitting TRBD1. The CDR3 end lies 3 residues beyond the end of the read and is filled in from the germline J gene. Germline V gives CDR1 KGHSH, CDR2 LQKENI. The CDR3 is 18 residues long. V dropped 3 bases and J dropped 3; count of bases not matched to a gene: 12.

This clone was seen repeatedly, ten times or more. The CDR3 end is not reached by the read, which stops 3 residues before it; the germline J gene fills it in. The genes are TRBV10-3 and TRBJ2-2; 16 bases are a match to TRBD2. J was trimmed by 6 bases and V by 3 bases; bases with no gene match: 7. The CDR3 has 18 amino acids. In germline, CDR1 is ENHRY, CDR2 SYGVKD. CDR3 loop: CAISEPGLAGGPAGELFF. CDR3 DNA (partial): TGTGCCATCAGTGAACCGGGACTAGCGGGAGGGCCCGCCGGGGAG.

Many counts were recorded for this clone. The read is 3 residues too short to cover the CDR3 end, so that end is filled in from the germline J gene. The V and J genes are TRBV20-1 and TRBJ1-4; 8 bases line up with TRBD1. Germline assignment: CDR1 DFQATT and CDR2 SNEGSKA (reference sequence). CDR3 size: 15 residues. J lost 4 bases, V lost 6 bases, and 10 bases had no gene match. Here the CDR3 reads CSALEADRGNEKLFF. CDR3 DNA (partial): TGCAGTGCCCTGGAGGCTGACAGGGGTAATGAAAAA.

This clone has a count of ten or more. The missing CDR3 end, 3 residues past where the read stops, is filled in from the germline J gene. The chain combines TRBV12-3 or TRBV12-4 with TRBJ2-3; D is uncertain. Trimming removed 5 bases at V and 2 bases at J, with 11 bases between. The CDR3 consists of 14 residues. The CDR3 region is CASSGSTTTDTQYF. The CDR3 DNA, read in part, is TGTGCCAGCAGTGGTAGTACCACCACAGATACG.

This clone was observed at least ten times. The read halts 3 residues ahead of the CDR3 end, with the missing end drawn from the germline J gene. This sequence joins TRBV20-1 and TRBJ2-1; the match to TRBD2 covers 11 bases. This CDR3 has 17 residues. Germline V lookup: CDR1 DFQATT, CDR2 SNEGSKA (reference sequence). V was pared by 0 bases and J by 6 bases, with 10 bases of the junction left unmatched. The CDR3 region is CSARDFTSGRELNEQFF. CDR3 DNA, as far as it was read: TGCAGTGCTAGAGATTTCACTAGCGGGAGAGAACTCAATGAG.